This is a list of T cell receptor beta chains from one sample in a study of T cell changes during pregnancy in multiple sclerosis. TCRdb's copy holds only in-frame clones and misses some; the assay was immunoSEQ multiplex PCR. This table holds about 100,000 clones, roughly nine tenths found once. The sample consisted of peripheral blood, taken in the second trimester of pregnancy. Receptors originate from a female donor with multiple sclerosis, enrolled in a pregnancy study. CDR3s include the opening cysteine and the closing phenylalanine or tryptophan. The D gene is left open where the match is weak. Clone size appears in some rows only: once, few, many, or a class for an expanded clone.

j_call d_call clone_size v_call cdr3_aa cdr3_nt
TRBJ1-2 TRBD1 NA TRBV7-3 CASSPGTATPLGYTF TGTGCCAGCAGCCCCGGGACAGCGACTCCGCTGGGCTACACCTTC
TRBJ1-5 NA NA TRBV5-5 CASSSSANQPQHF TGTGCCAGCAGCTCTTCAGCGAATCAGCCCCAGCATTTT
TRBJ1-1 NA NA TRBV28 CASSFPVGAGRNTEAFF TGTGCCAGCAGTTTCCCAGTTGGGGCAGGGCGGAACACTGAAGCTTTCTTT
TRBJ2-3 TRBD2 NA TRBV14 CASSQPSSGRWLYF TGTGCCAGCAGCCAACCTAGTAGCGGGAGGTGGTTATATTTT
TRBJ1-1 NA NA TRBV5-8 CASSFLKGVTEAFF TGTGCCAGCAGCTTTCTTAAGGGAGTGACTGAAGCTTTCTTT
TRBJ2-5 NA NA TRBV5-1 CASSLGGIGETQYF TGCGCCAGCAGCTTGGGAGGGATTGGGGAGACCCAGTACTTC
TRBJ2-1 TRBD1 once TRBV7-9 CASSITGGMGYNEQFF TGTGCCAGCAGTATAACAGGGGGCATGGGCTACAATGAGCAGTTCTTC
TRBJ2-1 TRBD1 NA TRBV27 CASSLWGQGLYEQFF TGTGCCAGCAGTTTATGGGGACAGGGGTTGTATGAGCAGTTCTTC
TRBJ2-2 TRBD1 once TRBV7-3 CASSLGTGAGELFF TGTGCCAGCAGCCTAGGGACAGGGGCCGGGGAGCTGTTTTTT
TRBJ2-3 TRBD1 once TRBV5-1 CASSGLGTGDGSDTQYF TGCGCCAGCAGCGGACTCGGGACAGGGGATGGGTCAGATACGCAGTATTTT
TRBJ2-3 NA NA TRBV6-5 CASIALGRTDTQYF TGTGCCAGCATAGCACTAGGTCGCACAGATACGCAGTATTTT
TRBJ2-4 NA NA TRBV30 CAWSSRGALAKNIQYF TGTGCCTGGAGTTCCCGGGGGGCCTTAGCCAAAAACATTCAGTACTTC
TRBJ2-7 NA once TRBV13 CASSLERAAYEQYF TGTGCCAGCAGCTTAGAGAGGGCTGCCTACGAGCAGTACTTC
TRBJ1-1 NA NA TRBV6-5 CASSFGTRMNTEAFF TGTGCCAGCAGTTTCGGGACACGCATGAACACTGAAGCTTTCTTT
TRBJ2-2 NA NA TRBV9 CASSADSYTGELFF TGTGCCAGCAGCGCGGACAGCTACACCGGGGAGCTGTTTTTT
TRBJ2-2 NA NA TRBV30 CAWSLIQAGELFF TGTGCCTGGAGTTTGATCCAGGCCGGGGAGCTGTTTTTT
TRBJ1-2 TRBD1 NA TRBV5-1 CASEKGTGGANYGYTF TGCGCCAGCGAAAAAGGGACAGGGGGAGCTAACTATGGCTACACCTTC
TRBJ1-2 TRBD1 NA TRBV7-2 CASSWDRANYGYTF TGTGCCAGCAGCTGGGACAGGGCAAACTATGGCTACACCTTC
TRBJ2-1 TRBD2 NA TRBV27 CASRASGGTGGEQFF TGTGCCAGCAGGGCTAGCGGGGGGACTGGTGGTGAGCAGTTCTTC
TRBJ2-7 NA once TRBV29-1 CSVVSRGTYEQYF TGCAGCGTTGTATCAAGGGGGACCTACGAGCAGTACTTC
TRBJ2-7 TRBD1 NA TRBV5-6 CASSSGQGAYEQYF TGTGCCAGCAGCTCGGGACAGGGGGCATACGAGCAGTACTTC
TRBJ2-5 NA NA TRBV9 CASSVDPPSGGRETQYF TGTGCCAGCAGCGTAGACCCCCCTTCGGGGGGCAGGGAGACCCAGTACTTC
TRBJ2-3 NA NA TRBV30 CAWSAGRATDTQYF TGTGCCTGGAGTGCCGGGCGGGCCACAGATACGCAGTATTTT
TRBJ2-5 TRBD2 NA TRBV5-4 CASSLGLAGAPGSTQYF TGTGCCAGCAGCTTGGGACTAGCGGGGGCTCCGGGGTCAACCCAGTACTTC
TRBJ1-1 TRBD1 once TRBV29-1 CSVSATGVRDSTEAFF TGCAGCGTTTCAGCAACAGGGGTGAGGGATAGCACTGAAGCTTTCTTT
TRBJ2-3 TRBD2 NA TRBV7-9 CASSLGTSGRAADTQYF TGTGCCAGCAGCTTAGGGACTAGCGGGAGGGCGGCAGATACGCAGTATTTT
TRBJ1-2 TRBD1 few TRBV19 CASSTRDRARGYTF TGTGCCAGTAGTACACGGGACAGGGCAAGAGGCTACACCTTC
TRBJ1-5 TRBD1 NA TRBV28 CASRHTTGGNNQPQHF TGTGCCAGCAGACACACGACAGGGGGAAACAATCAGCCCCAGCATTTT
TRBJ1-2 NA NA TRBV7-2 CASSLGGGDYGYTF TGTGCCAGCAGCTTAGGTGGGGGGGATTATGGCTACACCTTC
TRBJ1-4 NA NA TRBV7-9 CASLGGAYNEKLFF TGTGCCAGCCTAGGGGGGGCCTATAATGAAAAACTGTTTTTT
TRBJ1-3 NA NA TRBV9 CASSVAETGPGNTIYF TGTGCCAGCAGCGTAGCCGAAACAGGGCCTGGAAACACCATATATTTT
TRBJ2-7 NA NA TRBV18 CASSPALAGHEQYF TGTGCCAGCTCACCAGCCCTAGCCGGTCACGAGCAGTACTTC
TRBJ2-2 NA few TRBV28 CASSSGPMELFF TGTGCCAGCAGTTCAGGGCCCATGGAGCTGTTTTTT
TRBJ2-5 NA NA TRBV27 CASSLSGKETQYF TGTGCCAGCAGTCTTAGCGGCAAAGAGACCCAGTACTTC
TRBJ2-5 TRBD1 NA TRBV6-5 CASSSGTGRETQYF TGTGCCAGCAGTTCCGGGACAGGGCGAGAGACCCAGTACTTC
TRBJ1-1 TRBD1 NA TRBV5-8 CASSSGQKANTEAFF TGTGCCAGCAGCTCGGGACAGAAGGCTAACACTGAAGCTTTCTTT
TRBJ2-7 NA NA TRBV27 CASSLKTGQPTYEQYF TGTGCCAGCAGTTTAAAGACAGGTCAACCTACCTACGAGCAGTACTTC
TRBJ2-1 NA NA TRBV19 CASSIGTYYNEQFF TGTGCCAGTAGTATAGGGACTTACTACAATGAGCAGTTCTTC
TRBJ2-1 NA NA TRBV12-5 CASASPQGPTSYNEQFF TGTGCTAGTGCCTCCCCTCAGGGTCCCACCTCCTACAATGAGCAGTTCTTC
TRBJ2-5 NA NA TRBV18 CASSPRAKETQYF TGTGCCAGCTCACCACGGGCAAAAGAGACCCAGTACTTC
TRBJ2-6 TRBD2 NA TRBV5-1 CASSFRGGRPSGANVLTF TGCGCCAGCAGCTTCCGCGGGGGGCGACCATCTGGGGCCAACGTCCTGACTTTC